The clone carrying this T cell receptor (beta chain) was detected once. The repertoire was sequenced with immunoSEQ multiplex PCR; TCRdb's copy has only in-frame clones and lacks some. The data show about 160,000 clones, 93% seen once. This entry belongs to a study of control samples from healthy donors and cancer patients. Trimming shortened V by 5 bases and J by 7 bases, and 18 bases separated the two germline ends. CDR1 and CDR2 from the germline V gene are LNHNV and YYDKDF (reference sequence). The CDR3 has 15 amino acids. This clonotype was sampled from a young man in good health. The sequencing sample was made of blood. The chain couples TRBV15 to TRBJ2-1; the D is unclear. CDR3 bases: TGTGCCACCAGCGGATACCCGGGCGCCAGGAATGAGCAGTTCTTC. As protein: CATSGYPGARNEQFF.